These 20 T cell receptor beta chains were all obtained from the same sample, sequenced in a study of TIL therapy for anti-PD-1-resistant metastatic lung cancer. Sequencing used immunoSEQ v3. Sequencing used immunoSEQ multiplex PCR; TCRdb keeps in-frame clones, though not all of them. This table holds about 45,000 clones, about 80% found once. Time point here: pre-treatment sample, taken before nivolumab and TIL therapy. This material consisted of blood, taken at baseline. These receptors were collected from a man aged 65 to 79 with non-small cell lung cancer.

The chain joins TRBV7-9 to TRBJ1-1; 8 nucleotides match TRBD1. Trimming took 4 bases from V and 3 from J; bases not matched to a gene: 4. Germline CDR1 SEHNR, CDR2 FQNEAQ (reference sequence). The CDR3 totals 14 residues. CDR3 sequence reads: CASSSTGAYTEAFF. Written as DNA, the CDR3 is TGTGCCAGCAGCTCGACAGGGGCCTACACTGAAGCTTTCTTT.

CDR3 nucleotide sequence: TGTGCCAGCAGTTTATCGGCGGGTGCCACCTACGAGCAGTACTTC. Translated, it gives CASSLSAGATYEQYF. The chain recombines TRBV27 with TRBJ2-5; tentatively, D is TRBD2 (5 bases). The J call may be in error: the DNA end matches TRBJ2-7 better. The CDR3 has 15 residues. CDR1 is MNHEY, CDR2 SMNVEV, per germline (reference sequence).

The rearrangement uses TRBV4-1 and TRBJ2-7; the D gene is possibly TRBD2 (6 bases). The germline CDR1 and CDR2 sequences are MGHRA and YSYEKL. The CDR3 contains 12 residues. V lost 9 bases and J 5 bases, leaving 14 bases between the germline ends. The CDR3 is CASNAGNDEQYF. In nucleotides, the CDR3 is TGCGCCAGTAACGCGGGGAACGACGAGCAGTACTTC.

The V gene is TRBV5-6, the J gene TRBJ1-1; no clear D. Germline CDR1 is SGHDT and CDR2 is YYEEEE. The CDR3 length is 12 residues. V was cut by 0 bases and J by 10 bases, with 10 bases left in between. The CDR3 loop is CASSLGQLGAFF. CDR3 coding DNA: TGTGCCAGCAGCTTGGGGCAGCTGGGAGCTTTCTTT.

This clone is a singleton in its sample. The chain carries TRBV5-4 and TRBJ1-2; 7 positions agree with TRBD1. The V gene's germline CDR1 is SGHNT and CDR2 YYREEE (reference sequence). Losses at the gene ends were 0 bases for V and 7 bases for J; bases not matched to a gene: 3. The CDR3 extends over 13 amino acids. The CDR3 loop reads CASSLGQGFGYTF. The CDR3 region has the DNA TGTGCCAGCAGCTTGGGACAGGGTTTTGGCTACACCTTC.

The chain uses TRBV7-2 and TRBJ2-3; D unclear. CDR3 length: 15 amino acids. V was shortened by 1 base and J by 4 bases, with 12 bases between the two germline ends. The germline V gene encodes CDR1 SGHTA and CDR2 FQGNSA. CDR3 residues: CASSLGGSAADTQYF. The CDR3 nucleotides read TGTGCCAGCAGCTTAGGAGGCTCGGCCGCAGATACGCAGTATTTT.

The genes are TRBV6-1 and TRBJ2-5, with D uncertain. Germline V gives CDR1 MNHNS, CDR2 SASEGT. V was shortened by 0 bases and J by 7 bases, with 15 bases between the two germline ends. The CDR3 consists of 15 residues. Written as DNA, the CDR3 is TGTGCCAGCAGTGAAGCCATGGACGGTCTGGGGACCCAGTACTTC. It yields the protein CASSEAMDGLGTQYF.

The chain uses TRBV7-3 and TRBJ2-2; D call uncertain. Trimming removed 0 bases from V and 7 bases from J, with 0 bases in between. There are 11 residues in the CDR3. Looked up from germline, CDR1 is SGHTA and CDR2 is FQGTGA. CDR3 protein: CASSLTGELFF. The CDR3 DNA reads as TGTGCCAGCAGCTTAACCGGGGAGCTGTTTTTT.

This clone was picked up one time. The rearrangement uses TRBV6-1 and TRBJ2-5; 11 nucleotides agree with TRBD2. CDR3 size: 18 residues. The germline V gene has CDR1 MNHNS and CDR2 SASEGT. The trim removed 0 bases at V and 5 bases at J, leaving 11 bases unmatched. The CDR3 loop reads CASSEAIAGGYRAETQYF. The CDR3 coding sequence is TGTGCCAGCAGTGAAGCAATAGCGGGAGGGTACAGGGCGGAGACCCAGTACTTC.

The chain has TRBV7-6 and TRBJ2-1; TRBD1 agrees at 9 bases. The ends lost 0 bases at V and 7 bases at J; junction bases unmatched: 7. The CDR3 runs to 16 residues. Germline CDR1 SGHVS, CDR2 FNYEAQ. CDR3 sequence reads: CASSLADRGVGNEQFF. Here the CDR3 DNA reads TGTGCCAGCAGCTTAGCTGACAGGGGGGTTGGGAATGAGCAGTTCTTC.

This clone was seen once. The J gene is TRBJ2-3, the V gene TRBV15; 11 positions agree with TRBD1. With V trimmed by 1 base and J by 2 bases, 2 bases remained unmatched. In germline, CDR1 is LNHNV, CDR2 YYDKDF (reference sequence). The CDR3 sequence is 16 residues long. The CDR3 nucleotides read TGTGCCACCAGCAGAGGGGACAGGGGGATCACAGATACGCAGTATTTT. Amino acid sequence: CATSRGDRGITDTQYF. Together with reference TRBV15 and TRBJ2-3, the CDR3 gives the full variable domain: DAMVIQNPRYQVTQFGKPVTLSCSQTLNHNVMYWYQQKSSQAPKLLFHYYDKDFNNEADTPDNFQSRRPNTSFCFLDIRSPGLGDTAMYLCATSRGDRGITDTQYFGPGTRLTVL.

This clone was found once. The J gene is TRBJ2-1, the V gene TRBV4-2; a weak D match, TRBD2 (6 bases). The CDR3 sequence is 16 residues long. Trimming took 1 base from V and 5 from J, leaving 15 bases between them. From germline, CDR1 is LGHNA and CDR2 YNFKEQ. The CDR3 nucleotides read TGTGCCAGCAGCCAAGTTTCGGGAGCTGGGAACAATGAGCAGTTCTTC. Translated, it gives CASSQVSGAGNNEQFF.

The genes are TRBV30 and TRBJ2-7; D call uncertain. The CDR3 runs to 13 residues. Germline loops: CDR1 GTSNPN, CDR2 SVGIG (reference sequence). The ends were cut back, 0 bases at V and 1 base at J, with 7 bases in the middle. Written as DNA, the CDR3 is TGTGCCTGGAGTGTCGTCGCATCCTACGAGCAGTACTTC. Its translation: CAWSVVASYEQYF.

The rearrangement links TRBV5-1 to TRBJ2-2; TRBD2 matches at 13 bases. J was trimmed by 0 bases and V by 4 bases; bases with no gene match: 3. CDR3 size: 17 residues. The V gene's germline CDR1 is SGHRS and CDR2 YFSETQ. This CDR3 reads CASSLGLAGANTGELFF. Written as DNA, the CDR3 is TGCGCCAGCAGCCTAGGACTAGCGGGGGCGAACACCGGGGAGCTGTTTTTT.

This clone was picked up a small number of times. V gene TRBV7-9 combines with J gene TRBJ2-7, with D unclear. This CDR3 has 11 amino acids. CDR1 is SEHNR, CDR2 FQNEAQ, per germline (reference sequence). Trimming took 8 bases from V and 3 from J, leaving 8 bases between them. The CDR3 bases are TGTGCCAGCGTAGCTGACTACGAGCAGTACTTC. Residues: CASVADYEQYF.

V and J are TRBV5-4 and TRBJ2-2, with 10 bases identical to TRBD2. Germline loops: CDR1 SGHNT, CDR2 YYREEE (reference sequence). Losses at the gene ends were 0 bases for V and 6 bases for J; bases not matched to a gene: 8. The CDR3 has 17 amino acids. CDR3 bases: TGTGCCAGCAGCTTGGTCGAAGCGGGAGGGCCTCCCGGGGAGCTGTTTTTT. Residues: CASSLVEAGGPPGELFF.

The rearrangement links TRBV11-2 to TRBJ1-3; 8 positions match TRBD1. The CDR3 covers 16 residues. CDR1 and CDR2 (germline): SGHAT, FQNNGV. The junction had 6 bases not matched to a gene; V was cut back by 4 bases and J by 1 base. This CDR3 is CASSYQGAVSGNTIYF. CDR3 in DNA: TGTGCCAGCAGCTATCAGGGGGCCGTTTCTGGAAACACCATATATTTT.

The chain recombines TRBV5-6 with TRBJ2-3; 7 bases map to TRBD2. The CDR3 consists of 18 residues. The J segment lost 0 bases and the V segment lost 1 base, leaving 11 bases of the junction unmatched. Per the germline V gene, CDR1 is SGHDT and CDR2 is YYEEEE. Here the CDR3 reads CASSLWVGLAVSTDTQYF. The CDR3, as DNA: TGTGCCAGCAGCTTGTGGGTAGGGCTAGCGGTAAGCACAGATACGCAGTATTTT.

In its sample, this clone was seen a few times. The chain carries TRBV7-2 and TRBJ2-1; 11 nucleotides line up with TRBD2. The CDR3 is 15 amino acids. V lost 5 bases to trimming and J lost 6 bases; unmatched junction nucleotides: 6. CDR1 SGHTA and CDR2 FQGNSA come from the germline V gene. Written as DNA, the CDR3 is TGTGCCAGCAGCGCAACTAGCGGGAGATTCAATGAGCAGTTCTTC. Protein product: CASSATSGRFNEQFF. Complete variable domain (other parts from reference TRBV7-2 and TRBJ2-1): GAGVSQSPSNKVTEKGKDVELRCDPISGHTALYWYRQSLGQGLEFLIYFQGNSAPDKSGLPSDRFSAERTGGSVSTLTIQRTQQEDSAVYLCASSATSGRFNEQFFGPGTRLTVL.

CDR3 nucleotide sequence: TGTGCCAGCAGGTTTCAGTTAACCTCCTACGAGCAGTACTTC. Its protein product is CASRFQLTSYEQYF. The chain has TRBV19 and TRBJ2-7; D remains ambiguous. The germline V gene encodes CDR1 LNHDA and CDR2 SQIVND (reference sequence). Deletions cut 9 bases from V and 0 bases from J, with 15 bases between. The CDR3 loop spans 14 amino acids.